The 16 T cell receptor beta chains below were found in one sample sequenced in a study of post-analysis software for immune sequencing data. Broader study findings: The study found TRBV5-6, TRBV5-1 and TRBV20-1 among about 5 TRBV segments more frequent in patients than controls.

Prepared TCR beta cDNA libraries contained unique molecular identifiers. TCRdb used MiXCR to reprocess the PCR reads, holding one entry per CDR3 protein. Here the sample spans fewer than 850,000 distinct CDR3 sequences, around 45% being singletons. For these receptors, no antigen is known. Material: blood. These receptors all stem from a girl aged 5-17 years with multiple sclerosis.

This clonotype appeared many times. The rearrangement joins TRBV6-6 to TRBJ2-5, with D unclear. Trimming took 5 bases from V and 5 from J, leaving 6 bases between them. Germline values: CDR1 MNHNY, CDR2 SVGAGI (reference sequence). There are 11 residues in the CDR3. The CDR3 DNA sequence: TGTGCCAGCAGTGCTGAGGAGACCCAGTACTTC. The encoded protein is CASSAEETQYF.

Here the CDR3 reads CASSRPSGVALLGDTQYF. The DNA for the CDR3 is TGTGCCAGCAGCCGCCCGTCGGGAGTCGCCCTGTTGGGAGATACGCAGTATTTT. The chain links TRBV7-9 to TRBJ2-3; maybe TRBD2 (6 bases). This CDR3 has 18 residues. V lost 5 bases and J lost 5, with 26 bases in between. The V gene's germline CDR1 is SEHNR and CDR2 FQNEAQ (reference sequence). The variable domain in full, with the rest retrieved from reference TRBV7-9 and TRBJ2-3, is DTGVSQNPRHKITKRGQNVTFRCDPISEHNRLYWYRQTLGQGPEFLTYFQNEAQLEKSRLLSDRFSAERPKGSFSTLEIQRTEQGDSAMYLCASSRPSGVALLGDTQYFGPGTRLTVL.

Note on this clonotype: This may come from a read error, since a much larger clone is one base off. The chain is built from TRBV4-3 and TRBJ2-3; 9 bases are a match to TRBD2. The CDR3 covers 16 residues. Germline V gene sequence: CDR1 LGHNA, CDR2 YSLEER. The junction had 2 bases not matched to a gene; V was cut back by 0 bases and J by 1 base. The CDR3 sequence: CASSQEIAGGTDTQYF. CDR3 bases: TGCGCCAGCAGCCAAGAGATAGCGGGAGGCACAGATACGCAGTATTTT.

The chain has TRBV6-2 or TRBV6-3 and TRBJ2-5; D not resolved. The J call may be faulty, since TRBJ2-7 better matches the DNA end. Looked up from germline, CDR1 is MNHEY and CDR2 is SVGEGT. The CDR3 has 15 residues. The CDR3 bases are TGTGCCAGCAGTTACGGTGAGCCCCCTTACTACGAGCAGTACTTC. Protein product: CASSYGEPPYYEQYF.

This clonotype was seen at least ten times. CDR3 coding DNA: TGTGCCAGCAGTTCCCTAGGCGGGAGGGCCAATGAGCAGTTCTTC. The encoded protein is CASSSLGGRANEQFF. The rearrangement joins TRBV12-3 or TRBV12-4 to TRBJ2-1; 9 nucleotides agree with TRBD2. V shed 4 bases and J 6 bases; nucleotides not matched to a gene: 7. CDR3 length equals 15 residues.

This clonotype was recorded only once. J is TRBJ2-7 and V is TRBV20-1, with TRBD1 identical over 8 bases. The junction had 10 bases not matched to a gene; V was cut back by 7 bases and J by 5 bases. Germline assignment: CDR1 DFQATT and CDR2 SNEGSKA (reference sequence). The CDR3 covers 13 residues. The CDR3 region has the DNA TGCAGTGGCAGGTTGACAGGGGTTAACGAGCAGTACTTC. Its translation: CSGRLTGVNEQYF.

The chain recombines TRBV10-3 with TRBJ2-3; possibly TRBD2 for D (5 bases). Germline-derived CDR1 and CDR2 are ENHRY and SYGVKD. Trimming took off 11 bases at V and 2 bases at J, with 14 bases between the two ends. This CDR3 is 13 amino acids long. The CDR3 DNA is TGTGCCGTTGGAGGCTTCAACACAGATACGCAGTATTTT. This sequence encodes CAVGGFNTDTQYF.

The rearrangement links TRBV3-1 to TRBJ2-7; unclear D gene. The CDR3 is 14 amino acids. V was shortened by 4 bases and J by 1 base, with 11 bases between the two germline ends. CDR1 and CDR2 from the germline V gene are LGHDT and YNNKEL (reference sequence). The DNA for the CDR3 is TGTGCCAGCAGCCGCCAAACAACTTCCTACGAGCAGTACTTC. Its translation is CASSRQTTSYEQYF.

The chain uses TRBV7-2 and TRBJ2-7; 10 nucleotides align to TRBD2. Gene TRBJ2-4 matches the end of the DNA better, so the J call may be wrong. Germline loops: CDR1 SGHTA, CDR2 FQGNSA. There are 14 residues in the CDR3. The CDR3 region is CASSLGGTSDIQYF. The CDR3 DNA follows: TGTGCCAGCAGCTTAGGCGGGACTAGCGACATTCAGTACTTC.

The rearrangement joins TRBV4-3 to TRBJ2-7; TRBD1 or TRBD2 may be the D gene (5 bases each). CDR1 is LGHNA, CDR2 YSLEER, per germline. The CDR3 length is 18 residues. Trimming removed 0 bases at V and 10 bases at J, with 28 bases between. In DNA form, the CDR3 reads TGCGCCAGCAGCCAAGAGGGCCCCAGGGTAGCGATGGGGGAGTCCCAGTACTTC. Protein: CASSQEGPRVAMGESQYF.

This clonotype was seen only a few times. The rearrangement joins TRBV10-3 to TRBJ1-5, with D uncertain. Germline assignment: CDR1 ENHRY and CDR2 SYGVKD. With 4 bases removed from V and 5 bases from J, the gap between germline ends came to 9 bases. The CDR3 contains 13 residues. CDR3 protein: CAISGLSDQPQHF. CDR3 DNA sequence: TGTGCCATCAGTGGTCTCTCGGATCAGCCCCAGCATTTT.

The sample holds a few counts of this clonotype. The J gene is TRBJ2-3, the V gene TRBV7-2; D remains unclear. Germline CDR1 reads SGHTA; CDR2 reads FQGNSA. The CDR3 spans 13 residues. V was pared by 5 bases and J by 2 bases, with 8 bases between. In DNA, the CDR3 is TGTGCCAGCAGCCCCCCGGCCACAGATACGCAGTATTTT. This sequence encodes CASSPPATDTQYF.

The chain is built from TRBV5-1 and TRBJ2-5; D remains ambiguous. The last part of the DNA fits TRBJ2-7 better; the J call may be wrong. The CDR3 is 15 amino acids. Per the germline V gene, CDR1 is SGHRS and CDR2 is YFSETQ. CDR3 region: CASSLDTVPTYEQYF. CDR3 nucleotide sequence: TGCGCCAGCAGCTTGGATACAGTTCCAACCTACGAGCAGTACTTC.

The chain joins TRBV24-1 to TRBJ2-1; TRBD2 aligns across 9 bases. This CDR3 has 17 amino acids. V lost 3 bases, J lost 0 bases, and 5 bases stayed unmatched. CDR1 is KGHDR and CDR2 is SFDVKD in the germline V gene. CDR3 coding DNA: TGTGCCACCAGTGATCCTATAGCGGGAGCCTCCTACAATGAGCAGTTCTTC. This sequence encodes CATSDPIAGASYNEQFF.

In DNA form, the CDR3 reads TGTGCCAGCAGATTCCCAACAGGGACCGGGGCCAACGTCCTGACTTTC. It is translated as CASRFPTGTGANVLTF. The chain carries TRBV28 and TRBJ2-6; D perhaps matches TRBD1 (6 bases). The CDR3 runs to 16 residues. Trimming cost V 6 bases and J 4 bases, with 16 bases left between them. Germline V gene lookup returns CDR1 MDHEN and CDR2 SYDVKM.

The rearrangement links TRBV2 to TRBJ2-1; D is ambiguous. Germline V gene lookup returns CDR1 SNHLY and CDR2 FYNNEI. V was trimmed by 5 bases and J by 10 bases, leaving 18 bases between them. This CDR3 contains 14 residues. This CDR3 reads CASSSTSIIREQFF. The CDR3 bases are TGTGCCAGCAGTTCAACCTCAATCATCAGAGAGCAGTTCTTC.